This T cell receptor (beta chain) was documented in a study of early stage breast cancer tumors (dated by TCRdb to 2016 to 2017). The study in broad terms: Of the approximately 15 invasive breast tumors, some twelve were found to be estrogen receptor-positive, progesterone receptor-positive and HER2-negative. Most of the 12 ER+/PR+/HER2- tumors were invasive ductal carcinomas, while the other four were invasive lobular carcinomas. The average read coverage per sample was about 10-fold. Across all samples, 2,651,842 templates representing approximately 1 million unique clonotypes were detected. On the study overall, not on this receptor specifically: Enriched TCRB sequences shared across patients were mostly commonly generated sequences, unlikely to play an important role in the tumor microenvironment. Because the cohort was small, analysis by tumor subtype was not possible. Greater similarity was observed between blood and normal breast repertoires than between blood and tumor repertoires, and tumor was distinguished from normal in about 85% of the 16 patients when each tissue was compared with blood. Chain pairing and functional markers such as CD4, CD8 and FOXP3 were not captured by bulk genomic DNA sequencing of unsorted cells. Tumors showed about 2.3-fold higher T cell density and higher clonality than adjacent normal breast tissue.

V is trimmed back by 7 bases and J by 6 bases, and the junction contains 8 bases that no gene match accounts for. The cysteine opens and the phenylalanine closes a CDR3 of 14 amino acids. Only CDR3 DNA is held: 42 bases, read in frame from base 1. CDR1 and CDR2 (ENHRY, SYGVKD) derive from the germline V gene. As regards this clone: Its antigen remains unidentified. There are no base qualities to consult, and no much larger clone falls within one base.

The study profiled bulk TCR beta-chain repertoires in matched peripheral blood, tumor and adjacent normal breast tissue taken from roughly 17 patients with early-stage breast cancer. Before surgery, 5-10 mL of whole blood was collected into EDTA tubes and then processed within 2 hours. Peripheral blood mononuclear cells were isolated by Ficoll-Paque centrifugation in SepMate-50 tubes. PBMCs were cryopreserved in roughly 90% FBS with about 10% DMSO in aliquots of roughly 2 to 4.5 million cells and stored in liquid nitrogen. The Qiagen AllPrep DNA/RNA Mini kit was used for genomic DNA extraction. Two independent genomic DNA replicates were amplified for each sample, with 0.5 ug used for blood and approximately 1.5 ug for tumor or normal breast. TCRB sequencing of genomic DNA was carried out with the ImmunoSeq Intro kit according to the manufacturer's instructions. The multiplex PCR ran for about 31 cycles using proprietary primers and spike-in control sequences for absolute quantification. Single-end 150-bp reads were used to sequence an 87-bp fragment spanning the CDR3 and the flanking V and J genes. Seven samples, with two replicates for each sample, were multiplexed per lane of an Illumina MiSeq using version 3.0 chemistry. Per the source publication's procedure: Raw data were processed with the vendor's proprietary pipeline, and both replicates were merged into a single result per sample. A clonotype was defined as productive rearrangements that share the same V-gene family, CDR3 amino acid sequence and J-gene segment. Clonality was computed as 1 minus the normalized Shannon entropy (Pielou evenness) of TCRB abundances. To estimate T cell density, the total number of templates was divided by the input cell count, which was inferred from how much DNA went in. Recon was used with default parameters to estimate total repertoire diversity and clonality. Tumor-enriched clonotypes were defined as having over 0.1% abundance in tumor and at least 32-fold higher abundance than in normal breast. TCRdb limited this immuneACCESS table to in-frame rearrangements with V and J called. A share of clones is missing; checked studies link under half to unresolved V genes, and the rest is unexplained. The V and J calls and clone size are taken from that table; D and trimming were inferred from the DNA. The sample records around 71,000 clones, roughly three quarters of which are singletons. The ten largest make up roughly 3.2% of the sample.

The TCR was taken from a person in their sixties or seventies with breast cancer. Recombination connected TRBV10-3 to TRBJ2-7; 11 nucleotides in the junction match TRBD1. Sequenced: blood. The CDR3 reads CAIKPGQGASEQYF. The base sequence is TGTGCCATCAAACCAGGACAGGGGGCTTCCGAGCAGTACTTC.